Presented here are 21 T cell receptor beta chains from one specimen sequenced in a study of blood T cell repertoires in COVID-19. The assay was immunoSEQ multiplex PCR, and TCRdb's table has in-frame clones only and misses some. Of 200,000 or so clones detected, roughly 90% appear once; the ten largest clones hold less than 3.5%. The specimen was peripheral blood. All receptors derive from a woman aged 55-75 years with acute or convalescent COVID-19.

This chain links TRBV6-5 with TRBJ2-5; tentatively, D is TRBD2 (6 bases). This CDR3 comprises 14 residues. Trimming took 6 bases from V and 5 from J, leaving 16 bases between them. Per germline, CDR1 MNHEY and CDR2 SVGAGI. In nucleotides, the CDR3 is TGTGCCAGCAGCGGACGGAGGGGTGTGGAGACCCAGTACTTC. Translating gives CASSGRRGVETQYF.

The chain carries TRBV3-1 (or the pseudogene TRBV3-2) and TRBJ2-7, with 8 nucleotides matching TRBD2. The germline gives CDR1 LGHDT, CDR2 YNNKEL (reference sequence). This CDR3 contains 15 residues. After removal of 1 base from V and 3 bases from J, the junction contained 5 bases not matched to a gene. The CDR3 region is CASSQAPSGFYEQYF. CDR3 DNA sequence: TGTGCCAGCAGCCAAGCTCCTAGCGGGTTCTACGAGCAGTACTTC.

This chain connects TRBV19 to TRBJ2-1, with a possible D match to TRBD1 (7 bases). Germline CDR1 LNHDA, CDR2 SQIVND (reference sequence). V was cut by 7 bases and J by 6 bases, with 19 bases left in between. The CDR3 contains 15 residues. CDR3 residues: CASKRTGRGLNEQFF. CDR3 in DNA: TGTGCCAGTAAGCGGACAGGTCGGGGACTCAATGAGCAGTTCTTC. The whole variable domain, filled in from reference TRBV19 and TRBJ2-1, reads DGGITQSPKYLFRKEGQNVTLSCEQNLNHDAMYWYRQDPGQGLRLIYYSQIVNDFQKGDIAEGYSVSREKKESFPLTVTSAQKNPTAFYLCASKRTGRGLNEQFFGPGTRLTVL.

The rearrangement links TRBV6-6 to TRBJ1-1; 7 nucleotides agree with TRBD1. There are 15 residues in the CDR3. Trimming cost V 4 bases and J 0 bases; bases outside gene matches: 5. Germline V CDR1 and CDR2: MNHNY, SVGAGI (reference sequence). This CDR3 is CASSSEDRMNTEAFF. The CDR3 DNA follows: TGTGCCAGCAGTTCGGAGGACAGGATGAACACTGAAGCTTTCTTT.

V and J are TRBV7-3 and TRBJ1-2; tentatively, D is TRBD1 (5 bases). Deletions cut 0 bases from V and 8 bases from J, with 10 bases between. The CDR3 sequence is 13 residues long. Germline V gene lookup returns CDR1 SGHTA and CDR2 FQGTGA. CDR3 coding DNA: TGTGCCAGCAGCTTAACGGGGGGAAGAGGCTACACCTTC. This codes for CASSLTGGRGYTF.

The chain uses TRBV5-4 and TRBJ2-7, with 8 bases that match TRBD1. CDR3 length: 14 residues. V shed 4 bases, J shed 3 bases, and the junction held 6 bases outside the gene matches. Germline V CDR1 and CDR2: SGHNT, YYREEE (reference sequence). The CDR3 region is CASSPRTGNYEQYF. CDR3 nucleotide sequence: TGTGCCAGCAGCCCTAGGACAGGGAACTACGAGCAGTACTTC.

The chain is built from TRBV6-5 and TRBJ2-7, with 10 bases lining up with TRBD2. J gave up 4 bases and V 2 bases, and 8 bases lay outside the gene matches. This CDR3 region has 16 residues. Germline CDR1 MNHEY, CDR2 SVGAGI. The CDR3, as DNA: TGTGCCAGCAGTTACAAGGCTAGCGGGAGTAGTTACGAGCAGTACTTC. It is translated as CASSYKASGSSYEQYF.

CDR3 DNA: TGTGCCAGTAGCCCTATGAACACTGAAGCTTTCTTT. Its translation: CASSPMNTEAFF. The chain links TRBV19 to TRBJ1-1; no reliable D call. CDR3 size: 12 residues. V shed 6 bases and J shed 0 bases, with 5 bases lying between them. CDR1 is LNHDA and CDR2 is SQIVND in the germline V gene (reference sequence).

The rearrangement links TRBV28 to TRBJ2-7; 10 bases agree with TRBD2. The ends lost 3 bases at V and 6 bases at J; junction bases unmatched: 5. CDR1 and CDR2 (germline): MDHEN, SYDVKM. The CDR3 totals 14 residues. The CDR3 protein is CASSLLAGVPEQYF. For the CDR3, the DNA is TGTGCCAGCAGTTTGCTAGCGGGAGTTCCCGAGCAGTACTTC.

V and J are TRBV6-1 and TRBJ1-2; D is possibly TRBD1 (6 bases). CDR3 length: 15 residues. V dropped 2 bases and J dropped 2 bases, with 12 bases sitting between them. CDR1 and CDR2 (germline): MNHNS, SASEGT. The CDR3 region is CASSESWGPNYGYTF. The CDR3 DNA reads as TGTGCCAGCAGTGAAAGTTGGGGGCCCAACTATGGCTACACCTTC.

This clone has a count of ten or more. The chain couples TRBV19 to TRBJ1-4; 7 bases are shared with TRBD1. The V segment lost 7 bases and the J segment 5 bases; nucleotides outside the gene matches: 7. This CDR3 region has 14 residues. From germline, CDR1 is LNHDA and CDR2 SQIVND (reference sequence). The CDR3 sequence: CASTPGQLNEKLFF. CDR3 nucleotides: TGTGCCAGTACCCCGGGACAGTTAAATGAAAAACTGTTTTTT.

V is TRBV7-2 and J is TRBJ2-3; 10 nucleotides line up with TRBD2. The germline V gene has CDR1 SGHTA and CDR2 FQGNSA. The V segment lost 1 base and the J segment 1 base; nucleotides outside the gene matches: 2. The CDR3 runs 16 residues. The CDR3 region has the DNA TGTGCCAGCAGCTTAGGAACTAGCGGGGGCACAGATACGCAGTATTTT. Protein sequence: CASSLGTSGGTDTQYF.

V and J are TRBV7-2 and TRBJ1-6; D is unclear. The germline V and J ends were trimmed by 3 bases and 9 bases, with 6 bases remaining between them. Per germline, CDR1 SGHTA and CDR2 FQGNSA. There are 12 residues in the CDR3. CDR3 in amino acids: CASSFGFSPLHF. CDR3 DNA: TGTGCCAGCAGCTTCGGGTTTTCACCCCTCCACTTT. Looking up the rest from reference TRBV7-2 and TRBJ1-6 gives the full variable domain: GAGVSQSPSNKVTEKGKDVELRCDPISGHTALYWYRQSLGQGLEFLIYFQGNSAPDKSGLPSDRFSAERTGGSVSTLTIQRTQQEDSAVYLCASSFGFSPLHFGNGTRLTVT.

This sequence joins TRBV19 and TRBJ1-2; 7 nucleotides line up with TRBD1. Germline loops: CDR1 LNHDA, CDR2 SQIVND (reference sequence). The CDR3 is 16 residues long. V lost 3 bases to trimming and J lost 0 bases; unmatched junction nucleotides: 7. The CDR3 DNA follows: TGTGCCAGTAGTATGAGGGGACAGCCTTCTAACTATGGCTACACCTTC. Protein product: CASSMRGQPSNYGYTF.

This rearrangement joins TRBV11-2 to TRBJ1-3; TRBD1 matches at 7 bases. The germline V gene has CDR1 SGHAT and CDR2 FQNNGV. The CDR3 is 15 amino acids. V shed 5 bases, J shed 2 bases, and the junction held 6 bases outside the gene matches. In DNA, the CDR3 is TGTGCCAGCAGCGCCGACAGGGTACCTGGAAACACCATATATTTT. Translating it yields CASSADRVPGNTIYF.

V is TRBV12-3 or TRBV12-4 and J is TRBJ2-7, with D unresolved. The CDR3 consists of 12 residues. Trimming removed 3 bases from V and 3 bases from J, with 6 bases in between. The CDR3 spells CASSFQFYEQYF. DNA for the CDR3: TGTGCCAGCAGTTTTCAATTCTACGAGCAGTACTTC.

This CDR3 is CASSYAGLVSGELFF. For the CDR3, the DNA is TGTGCCAGCAGTTACGCTGGACTAGTTTCCGGGGAGCTGTTTTTT. The chain uses TRBV6-2 or TRBV6-3 and TRBJ2-2, with 7 positions matching TRBD2. This CDR3 is 15 amino acids long. The germline CDR1 and CDR2 sequences are MNHEY and SVGEGT. The trim removed 2 bases at V and 6 bases at J, leaving 6 bases unmatched.

This rearrangement joins TRBV28 to TRBJ1-1, with TRBD1 matching over 9 bases. This CDR3 region has 15 residues. Trimming took 4 bases from V and 5 from J; bases not matched to a gene: 8. In germline, CDR1 is MDHEN, CDR2 SYDVKM. The CDR3 here is CASSWGTGRKTEAFF. The CDR3 coding sequence is TGTGCCAGCAGTTGGGGGACAGGGAGGAAGACTGAAGCTTTCTTT.

This chain joins TRBV2 and TRBJ1-5; the D gene is possibly TRBD1 (5 bases). V was trimmed by 5 bases and J by 6 bases, leaving 17 bases between them. The germline V gene has CDR1 SNHLY and CDR2 FYNNEI. This CDR3 has 15 residues. The CDR3 coding sequence is TGTGCCAGCAGTCTAGCGGGACCGGGCGTTCAGCCCCAGCATTTT. Its translation: CASSLAGPGVQPQHF.

The chain couples TRBV27 to TRBJ1-2, with TRBD1 identical over 9 bases. CDR1 is MNHEY, CDR2 SMNVEV, per germline (reference sequence). The V gene end was trimmed by 8 bases and the J gene end by 6 bases; junction bases not matched to a gene: 10. This CDR3 contains 14 residues. The CDR3 loop reads CASGETGGGHGYTF. CDR3 bases: TGTGCCAGCGGGGAGACAGGGGGGGGCCATGGCTACACCTTC.

CDR3 protein: CASSSQTGDTGELFF. In DNA form, the CDR3 reads TGTGCCAGCAGTTCCCAGACAGGGGACACCGGGGAGCTGTTTTTT. V is TRBV5-4 and J is TRBJ2-2; 8 nucleotides match TRBD1. The CDR3 extends over 15 amino acids. Germline loops: CDR1 SGHNT, CDR2 YYREEE (reference sequence). V dropped 5 bases and J dropped 3; count of bases not matched to a gene: 6.